This T cell receptor (beta chain) originates from a study of blood T cell repertoires in COVID-19 (TCRdb year 2020). About the full investigation: The collaborator samples originated in the United States, Italy and Spain and spanned the acute and convalescent phases of COVID-19. The prospective study material was composed of cDNA or gDNA derived from T cells, B-cell-depleted T cells, or PBMCs. Deeply sampled blood TCRbeta repertoires from subjects exposed to, actively infected with, or recovered from COVID-19 were included in the dataset. The repertoires were released in a freely available public database meant as a resource for research on the immune response to SARS-CoV-2. Samples came from the ongoing ImmuneRACE study (first 160 participants) plus 1,254 subjects from 6 global collaborators. Nearly every sample came with metadata listing a de-identified subject ID, COVID-19 status, age in years and sex. Where available, HLA class I and class II types were obtained from metadata supplied by the sample provider rather than from assay-based typing. What the research found in general, with its limitations: The quantity of clinical and demographic metadata differed by source and by participant and was supplied without curation.

TCRbeta CDR3 regions were amplified from genomic DNA using the immunoSEQ Assay, a bias-controlled multiplex PCR. The paper's processing steps were these. The number of nucleated cells in each sample was estimated by amplification of reference gene primers within the assay. Sequence reads were collapsed and filtered to measure the absolute abundance of every unique TCRbeta CDR3 rearrangement. For each sample, productive Simpson clonality was calculated as the square root of Simpson's diversity index over productive rearrangements. TCRdb took this table from immuneACCESS and kept in-frame rearrangements with V and J called. Such tables lack part of the clones; where checked against another copy, unresolved V genes explain under half of the gap, and the rest is unexplained. V and J calls plus clone size are reproduced from that table; the DNA served to infer D and trimming. The sample has around 340,000 clones on record, over 70% of them singletons. Clones ranked in the top ten supply under 3% of the sample.

Collaborating institutions collected whole blood in K2EDTA tubes following their own protocols. Collaborator samples were shipped for TCRbeta analysis as frozen whole blood, isolated PBMCs, or DNA extracted from either sample type. About this clone: Its antigen is unknown. No per-base quality is available; no much larger clone lies one base away.

CDR1 and CDR2 (KGHSH, LQKENI) derive from the germline V gene. Trimming accounts for 3 bases at V and 4 bases at J, while the number of junction bases matched to no gene is 5. The CDR3 holds 15 amino acids from the cysteine to the phenylalanine. Only the CDR3 region is kept as DNA, spanning 45 bases read in frame from base 1. The TCR comes from a man aged 25 to 45 with active or convalescent COVID-19. Sequencing was done on a sample of peripheral blood. The chain is encoded by TRBV18 joined to TRBJ1-1, with 10 bases aligning to TRBD1. The CDR3 in this case is CASSPTGGGGTEAFF. The bases read TGTGCCAGCTCACCGACAGGGGGCGGGGGCACTGAAGCTTTCTTT.